This T cell receptor (beta chain) was recovered during a study of early stage breast cancer tumors (dated by TCRdb to about 2017). Regarding the study in general: Of the roughly 15 invasive breast tumors, approximately 11 were found to be estrogen receptor-positive, progesterone receptor-positive and HER2-negative. Of the approximately twelve ER+/PR+/HER2- tumors, eight were classified as invasive ductal carcinomas and four as invasive lobular carcinomas. On average, each sample got about 9.3-fold read coverage. A total of 2,651,842 templates, representing 1,097,674 unique clonotypes, were detected across all samples.

Note on this clone: What this receptor recognizes is not known. No base-level quality is on record; no much larger clone is a single base apart.

The study profiled bulk TCR beta-chain repertoires in matched peripheral blood, tumor and adjacent normal breast tissue taken from approximately 16 patients with early-stage breast cancer. Before surgery, roughly 4.5-10 mL of whole blood was collected into EDTA tubes and then processed within 2 hours. Ficoll-Paque centrifugation in SepMate-50 tubes was used to isolate peripheral blood mononuclear cells. PBMCs were cryopreserved in aliquots of roughly 1.8 to 4 million cells in around 90% FBS with 10% DMSO and kept in liquid nitrogen. The Qiagen AllPrep DNA/RNA Mini kit was used to extract genomic DNA. CDR1 is given as MRHNA and CDR2 as SNTAGT, both from the germline V gene. Compared with germline, V lacks 0 bases and J lacks 2 bases; bases without a gene match: 3. The CDR3, cysteine through phenylalanine, is 16 amino acids long. The CDR3 DNA has 48 bases and is translated from base 1. Each sample was amplified in two independent genomic DNA replicates, using approximately 0.5 ug for blood and about 1.6 ug for tumor or normal breast. TCRB sequencing of genomic DNA was carried out with the ImmunoSeq Intro kit according to the manufacturer's instructions. Multiplex PCR ran 30 to 40 cycles with proprietary primers and spike-in control sequences for absolute quantification. An 87-bp fragment spanning the CDR3 and flanking V and J genes was sequenced with single-end 150-bp reads. Seven samples, each with two replicates, were multiplexed per lane of an Illumina MiSeq using version 3.0 chemistry. For the original study's pipeline: Raw data were processed by the vendor's proprietary pipeline, with both replicates merged into one result per sample. Clonotypes were defined as productive rearrangements sharing the V-gene family, CDR3 amino acid sequence and J-gene segment. To compute clonality, the normalized Shannon entropy (Pielou evenness) of TCRB abundances was subtracted from 1. T cell density was estimated as total templates divided by the number of input cells, with the number of input cells inferred from the DNA input amount. Recon with default parameters was used to estimate total repertoire diversity and clonality. A clonotype counted as tumor-enriched if its abundance in tumor exceeded 0.1% and was at least 32-fold higher than its abundance in normal breast. The source is immuneACCESS, and TCRdb retained only in-frame sequences with V and J called. Part of the clones is not carried over; for the studies checked, unresolved V genes explain less than half of this, and the remainder is unexplained. The V and J calls and clone size were taken over from that table, and D and trimming were inferred from the DNA. The sample table contains tens of thousands of clones; only one count was recorded for over 65% of them. Jointly, the top ten make up approximately 3% of the sample.

Study-wide findings and limitations: Sequencing bulk genomic DNA from unsorted cells could not capture chain pairing or functional markers like CD4, CD8 and FOXP3. Enriched TCRB sequences shared across patients were found to be mostly commonly generated sequences that were unlikely to play an important role in the tumor microenvironment. Compared with adjacent normal breast tissue, tumors had around 2.5-fold higher T cell density and higher clonality. Analysis by tumor subtype was prevented by the small cohort size. Repertoires from blood and normal breast were more alike than repertoires from blood and tumor, and in about 90% of the 16 patients, comparing each tissue with blood separated tumor from normal.

The chain is assembled from TRBV6-4 and TRBJ2-3, with TRBD2 matching 9 junction bases. The sequence came from a person aged 25-39 years with breast cancer. The specimen was blood. Here is the DNA: TGTGCCAGCAGTGACTCGGCTAGCGGGATCACAGATACGCAGTATTTT. It codes for CASSDSASGITDTQYF.